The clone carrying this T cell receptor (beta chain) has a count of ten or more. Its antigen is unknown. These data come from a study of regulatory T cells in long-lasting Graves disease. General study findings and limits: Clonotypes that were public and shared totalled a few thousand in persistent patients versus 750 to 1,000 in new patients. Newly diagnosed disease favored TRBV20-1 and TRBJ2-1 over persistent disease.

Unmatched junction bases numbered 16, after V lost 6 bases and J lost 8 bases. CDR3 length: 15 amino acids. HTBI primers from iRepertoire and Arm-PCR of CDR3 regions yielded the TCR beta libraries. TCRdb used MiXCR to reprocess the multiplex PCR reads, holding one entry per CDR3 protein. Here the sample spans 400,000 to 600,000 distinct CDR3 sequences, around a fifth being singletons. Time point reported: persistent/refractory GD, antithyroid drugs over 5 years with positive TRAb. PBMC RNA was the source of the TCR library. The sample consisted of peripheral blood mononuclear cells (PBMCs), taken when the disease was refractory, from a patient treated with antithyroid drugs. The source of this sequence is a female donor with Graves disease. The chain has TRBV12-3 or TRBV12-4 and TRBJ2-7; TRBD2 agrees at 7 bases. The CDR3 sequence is CASSLALANLLKQYF. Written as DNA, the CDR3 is TGTGCCAGCAGCTTGGCACTAGCGAACCTTTTGAAGCAGTACTTC.